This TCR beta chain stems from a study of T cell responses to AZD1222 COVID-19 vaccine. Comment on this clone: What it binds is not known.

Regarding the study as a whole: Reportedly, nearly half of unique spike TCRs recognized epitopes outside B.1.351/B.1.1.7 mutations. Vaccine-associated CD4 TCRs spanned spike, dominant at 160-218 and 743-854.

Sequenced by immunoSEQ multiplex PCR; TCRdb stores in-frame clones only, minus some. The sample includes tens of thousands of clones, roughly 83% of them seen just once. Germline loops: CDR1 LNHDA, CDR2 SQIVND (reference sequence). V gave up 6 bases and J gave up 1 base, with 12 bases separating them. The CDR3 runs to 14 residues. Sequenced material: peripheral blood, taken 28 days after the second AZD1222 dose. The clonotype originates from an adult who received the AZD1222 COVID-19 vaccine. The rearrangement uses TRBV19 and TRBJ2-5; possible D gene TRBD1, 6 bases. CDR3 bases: TGTGCCAGTAGCCTGACAGGCTCCCAAGAGACCCAGTACTTC. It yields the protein CASSLTGSQETQYF.